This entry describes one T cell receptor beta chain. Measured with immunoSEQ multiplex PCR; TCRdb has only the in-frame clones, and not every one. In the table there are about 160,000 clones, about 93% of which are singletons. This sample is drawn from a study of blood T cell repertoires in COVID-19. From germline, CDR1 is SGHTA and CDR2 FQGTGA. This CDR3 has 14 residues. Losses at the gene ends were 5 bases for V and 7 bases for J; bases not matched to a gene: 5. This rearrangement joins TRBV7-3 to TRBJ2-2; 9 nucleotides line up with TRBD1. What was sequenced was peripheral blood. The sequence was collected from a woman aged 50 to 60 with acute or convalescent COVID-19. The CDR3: CASSPGTGFGELFF. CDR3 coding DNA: TGTGCCAGCAGCCCCGGGACAGGGTTCGGGGAGCTGTTTTTT.